Listed below are T cell receptor beta chains from one sample, sequenced in a study of regulatory T cells in long-lasting Graves disease. MiXCR was run by TCRdb on the multiplex PCR reads, yielding one entry per CDR3 protein. The top ten clones hold 13% of a sample with around 460,000 distinct CDR3 sequences, less than 25% of them seen once. The sample here was peripheral blood mononuclear cells (PBMCs), taken when the disease was refractory, from a patient treated with antithyroid drugs. The source of these receptors is a female donor with Graves disease. Both conserved end residues are part of each CDR3. The order of the fields is clone size, V gene, J gene, D gene, CDR3 DNA, CDR3 protein. The D gene is left open where the match is weak. For some rows the clone size is stated as once, few or many, or as a class when expanded; others skip it.

>many|TRBV6-1|TRBJ1-1|.
TGTGCCAGCAAACCAAACCTGAACACTGAAGCTTTCTTT
CASKPNLNTEAFF
>many|TRBV28|TRBJ2-5|.
TGTGCCAGCAGCCCTTCGACAGGCCCACAGGAGACCCAGTACTTC
CASSPSTGPQETQYF
>few|TRBV6-5|TRBJ2-2|.
TGTGCCAGCAGTTATTTCCGACAGAACACCGGGGAGCTGTTTTTT
CASSYFRQNTGELFF
>many|TRBV12-3/TRBV12-4|TRBJ2-7|.
TGTGCCAGCACCCGACAGGACTCGTCCTACGAGCAGTACTTC
CASTRQDSSYEQYF
>few|TRBV3-1|TRBJ1-6|.
TGTGCCAGCAGCCAGGGACACGGGGAGAATTCACCCCTCCACTTT
CASSQGHGENSPLHF
>.|TRBV7-2|TRBJ1-1|.
TGTGCCAGCAGCTTAGGGGGGGGGGGGCTGAACACTGAAGCTTTCTTT
CASSLGGGGLNTEAFF
>.|TRBV20-1|TRBJ2-1|TRBD2
TGCAGTGCTAGTCGATGGCTAGCGGGGCGCAACAATGAGCAGTTCTTC
CSASRWLAGRNNEQFF
>few|TRBV3-1|TRBJ2-3|TRBD2
TGTGCCAGCAGCCAAGATGTTAGCGGGGGATATACGCAGTATTTT
CASSQDVSGGYTQYF
>few|TRBV15|TRBJ1-5|.
TGTGCCACCAGCAGAGATCGCCCTCCGGACAATCAGCCCCAGCATTTT
CATSRDRPPDNQPQHF
>.|TRBV4-1|TRBJ1-5|.
TGCGCCAGCAGCCAAGGGCTGGCACAAGGAGGATATCAGCCCCAGCATTTT
CASSQGLAQGGYQPQHF
>many|TRBV29-1|TRBJ2-5|.
TGCAGCGCTTATTCCCTAACGATAACCCAGTACTTC
CSAYSLTITQYF
>.|TRBV4-3|TRBJ1-4|.
TGCGCCAGCAGCCAAGATGCCGGGAGGGAAAAACTGTTTTTT
CASSQDAGREKLFF
>.|TRBV7-3|TRBJ1-2|TRBD1
TGTGCCAGCAGCTCAAGACAGGGGGCGTTAGGCTACACCTTC
CASSSRQGALGYTF
>many|TRBV27|TRBJ2-7|TRBD2
TGTGCCAGCAGTTTTACGGCGGGAGGCCACGAGCAGTACTTC
CASSFTAGGHEQYF
>many|TRBV12-3/TRBV12-4|TRBJ1-4|TRBD1
TGTGCCAGCCGTTTTTCAGGGGGGAATGAAAAACTGTTTTTT
CASRFSGGNEKLFF
>.|TRBV15|TRBJ1-3|.
TGTGCCACCAGCAGAGAGGTGGCAGGCTCTGGAAACACCATATATTTT
CATSREVAGSGNTIYF
>many|TRBV10-3|TRBJ1-2|TRBD1
TGTGCCATCACCGGACAGGGGGATATCGGCTACACCTTC
CAITGQGDIGYTF
>few|TRBV19|TRBJ2-2|.
TGTGCCAGCAAACTCCGGGACAGGGCCGGGGCTAGCGGGAAGCCCGCCGGGGAGCTGTTTTTT
CASKLRDRAGASGKPAGELFF
>few|TRBV5-1|TRBJ2-7|TRBD1
TGCGCCAGCAGCTTACCTGACAGGGGTGGTGCGGGTACTTACGAGCAGTACTTC
CASSLPDRGGAGTYEQYF
>many|TRBV12-5|TRBJ2-5|.
TGTGCTAGTGGTTTCCCAGAGACCCAGTACTTC
CASGFPETQYF
>once|TRBV5-1|TRBJ1-2|TRBD1
TGCGCCAGCAGCACAGGGGACAGGGGGAATAATGGCTACACCTTC
CASSTGDRGNNGYTF
>many|TRBV7-2|TRBJ2-7|TRBD1
TGTGCCAGCAGCCTGACAGGGTCTGGCAACGAGCAGTACTTC
CASSLTGSGNEQYF
>few|TRBV6-9|TRBJ2-7|.
TGTGCCAGCAGTTCCCCCAGGAGTACGGGGGTATACGAGCAGTACTTC
CASSSPRSTGVYEQYF
>.|TRBV13|TRBJ2-7|.
TGTGCCAGCAAGAAGTCGGACGAGTATTGCGAGCAGTACTTC
CASKKSDEYCEQYF
>many|TRBV28|TRBJ1-5|.
TGTGCCAGCAGCCAGGATCGGGTGCCGGGACAGCCCCAGCATTTT
CASSQDRVPGQPQHF
>few|TRBV18|TRBJ2-7|TRBD1
TGTGCCAGCTCACCCGGGACAGAGGCCTACGAGCAGTACTTC
CASSPGTEAYEQYF
>many|TRBV5-1|TRBJ1-6|.
TGCGCCAGCAGCGTGGAGGGGGGGGCGGATTCACCCCTCCACTTT
CASSVEGGADSPLHF
>few|TRBV6-1|TRBJ1-3|.
TGTGCCAGCAGTCCCCGGGCCCGGGGCACCATATATTTT
CASSPRARGTIYF
>many|TRBV10-3|TRBJ2-5|TRBD2
TGTGCCATCAGTGAGCGGGAGGTCGGAGAGACCCAGTACTTC
CAISEREVGETQYF
>.|TRBV7-3|TRBJ1-2|.
TGTGCCAGCAGCTTAAATCGGGGCAGCGATGGCTACACCTTC
CASSLNRGSDGYTF
>.|TRBV15|TRBJ2-5|.
TGTGCCACCAGCAGAGATTTTACAGGGAAAGAGACCCAGTACTTC
CATSRDFTGKETQYF
>.|TRBV29-1|TRBJ1-4|.
TGCAGCGTTTCAAGGGCTGGGGCTGAAAAACTGTTTTTT
CSVSRAGAEKLFF
>few|TRBV12-3/TRBV12-4|TRBJ1-4|.
TGTGCCAGCAGTTGGGGTGGGGGCTTGGTCGAAAAACTGTTTTTT
CASSWGGGLVEKLFF
>.|TRBV7-7|TRBJ1-5|TRBD1
TGTGCTAGCAGCTCAACAGGGGGTAGCAATCAGCCCCAGCATTTT
CASSSTGGSNQPQHF
>once|TRBV12-3/TRBV12-4|TRBJ1-1|TRBD1
TGTGCCAGCAGGCGGGCACGACAGGGAGGCGCTGAAGCTTTCTTT
CASRRARQGGAEAFF
>many|TRBV12-3/TRBV12-4|TRBJ1-6|TRBD1
TGTGCCAGCAGGCGACAGGGCAATTCACCCCTCCACTTT
CASRRQGNSPLHF
>many|TRBV6-5|TRBJ2-7|TRBD1
TGTGCCAGCAGTTACGGGGGACAGGGCTCCCACGAGCAGTACTTC
CASSYGGQGSHEQYF
>few|TRBV29-1|TRBJ2-7|TRBD2
TGCAGCGCCCTGACTGCGGCAGCGGGAGCGCCTTACGAGCAGTACTTC
CSALTAAAGAPYEQYF
>many|TRBV2|TRBJ2-5|TRBD1
TGTGCCAGCGGTCAAGGACAGGGAAGGTTAGAGACCCAGTACTTC
CASGQGQGRLETQYF
>few|TRBV5-6|TRBJ2-6|.
TGTGCCAGCAGCCCATCCGGGACTTCCAGCTCTGGGGCCAACGTCCTGACTTTC
CASSPSGTSSSGANVLTF
>few|TRBV29-1|TRBJ1-1|.
TGCAGCGTTCTCGAAAACGCTGAAGCTTTCTTT
CSVLENAEAFF
>.|TRBV7-9|TRBJ2-7|.
TGTGCCAGCAGCCCTCCTAGAAACGAGCAGTACTTC
CASSPPRNEQYF
>.|TRBV12-5|TRBJ2-2|.
TGTGCTAGTGGTTTGTTAAACAGGGCCACCGGGGAGCTGTTTTTT
CASGLLNRATGELFF
>.|TRBV6-5|TRBJ2-5|TRBD2
TGTGCCAGCAGTTATCGGCTAGCGGGGCAAGAGACCCAGTACTTC
CASSYRLAGQETQYF
>.|TRBV28|TRBJ2-1|.
TGTGCCAGCAGCCCTATCAGGGAGCACAATGAGCAGTTCTTC
CASSPIREHNEQFF
>many|TRBV28|TRBJ1-2|.
TGTGCCAGCAGTCCGATAAGGGCGGATGGCTACACCTTC
CASSPIRADGYTF
>many|TRBV15|TRBJ1-2|.
TGTGCCACCAGCAAACGATCTGACAGCCACTATGGCTACACCTTC
CATSKRSDSHYGYTF
>few|TRBV7-3|TRBJ2-1|TRBD2
TGTGCCAGCAGCTCATGGACTAGCGGGGGACCTAATGAGCAGTTCTTC
CASSSWTSGGPNEQFF
>many|TRBV13|TRBJ2-7|.
TGTGCCAGCAGCTTAGGCCTCCGCTACGAGCAGTACTTC
CASSLGLRYEQYF
>few|TRBV7-9|TRBJ2-3|TRBD2
TGTGCCAGCAGCTCGCGAACTAGCGGGAGACGAGATACGCAGTATTTT
CASSSRTSGRRDTQYF
>many|TRBV20-1|TRBJ1-1|.
TGCAGTGCTAGCGCGCTAGCCCCAGCGGACACTGAAGCTTTCTTT
CSASALAPADTEAFF
>.|TRBV12-3/TRBV12-4|TRBJ1-1|TRBD1
TGTGCCAGCAGTTTAGCGGGAGGGGGCAGGACTTTCTTT
CASSLAGGGRTFF
>few|TRBV28|TRBJ2-3|.
TGTGCCAGCAGTGCTAGTAGCACAGATACGCAGTATTTT
CASSASSTDTQYF
>many|TRBV11-3|TRBJ1-4|.
TGTGCCAGCACCACATCTAATGAAAAACTGTTTTTT
CASTTSNEKLFF